These T cell receptor beta chains were read from a single sample in a study of CD8+ T cells in alopecia areata. Measured with immunoSEQ multiplex PCR; TCRdb has only the in-frame clones, and not every one. Of around 69,000 clones listed, roughly 60% are singletons. The sample was CD8+ T cells sorted from blood, taken at week 0. Receptors originate from a human donor with alopecia areata. CDR3s include the opening cysteine and the closing phenylalanine or tryptophan. The D gene is left open where the match is weak. Size is omitted from some rows. Given values are once, few, many or a class for expanded clones.

V	D	size	J	CDR3	DNA
TRBV7-9	TRBD2	NA	TRBJ2-1	CASSPGTSGLSSYNEQFF	TGTGCCAGCAGCCCCGGGACTAGCGGGTTGAGCTCCTACAATGAGCAGTTCTTC
TRBV29-1	NA	few	TRBJ1-1	CSVEVTGVEAFF	TGCAGCGTTGAAGTTACGGGGGTTGAAGCTTTCTTT
TRBV5-6	NA	NA	TRBJ2-3	CASSLVAASTDTQYF	TGTGCCAGCAGCTTGGTCGCGGCAAGCACAGATACGCAGTATTTT
TRBV6-5	TRBD2	few	TRBJ2-2	CASSARAGSTGELFF	TGTGCCAGCAGTGCTCGAGCGGGGTCCACCGGGGAGCTGTTTTTT
TRBV13	NA	few	TRBJ2-7	CASSITGELIYEQYF	TGTGCCAGCAGCATAACCGGGGAGCTGATCTACGAGCAGTACTTC
TRBV7-9	TRBD1	NA	TRBJ1-1	CASRQGARGSNTEAFF	TGTGCCAGCAGACAGGGGGCCAGGGGATCGAACACTGAAGCTTTCTTT
TRBV4-1	NA	NA	TRBJ1-4	CASSQAQSLNEKLFF	TGCGCCAGCAGCCAAGCGCAATCTCTTAATGAAAAACTGTTTTTT
TRBV27	NA	NA	TRBJ1-2	CASSFTGRLDYTF	TGTGCCAGCAGTTTTACGGGACGCCTGGACTACACCTTC
TRBV29-1	NA	NA	TRBJ2-2	CSVEDRAGELFF	TGCAGCGTTGAAGACCGGGCCGGGGAGCTGTTTTTT
TRBV9	NA	NA	TRBJ1-5	CASSTGGEAVQHF	TGTGCCAGCAGCACCGGTGGGGAGGCAGTTCAGCATTTT
TRBV4-2	TRBD2	many	TRBJ2-1	CASSLGLAGDYNEQFF	TGTGCCAGCAGCCTCGGACTAGCGGGGGACTACAATGAGCAGTTCTTC
TRBV2	NA	NA	TRBJ2-5	CASTPGQGHETQYF	TGTGCCAGCACCCCTGGACAAGGCCACGAGACCCAGTACTTC
TRBV5-6	TRBD2	NA	TRBJ2-1	CASGPSGGWYEQFF	TGTGCCAGCGGACCTAGCGGGGGGTGGTATGAGCAGTTCTTC
TRBV30	TRBD1	NA	TRBJ2-7	CASGPGQGYEQYF	TGTGCCTCGGGTCCGGGACAGGGCTACGAGCAGTACTTC
TRBV18	NA	NA	TRBJ2-7	CASSPLTPRPPYEQYF	TGTGCCAGCTCACCACTGACTCCTAGACCGCCCTACGAGCAGTACTTC
TRBV6-1	NA	few	TRBJ1-1	CASSETSMNTEAFF	TGTGCCAGCAGTGAAACTTCGATGAACACTGAAGCTTTCTTT
TRBV10-3	TRBD2	few	TRBJ2-5	CAASGLAGQETQYF	TGTGCCGCCTCGGGACTAGCGGGTCAGGAGACCCAGTACTTC